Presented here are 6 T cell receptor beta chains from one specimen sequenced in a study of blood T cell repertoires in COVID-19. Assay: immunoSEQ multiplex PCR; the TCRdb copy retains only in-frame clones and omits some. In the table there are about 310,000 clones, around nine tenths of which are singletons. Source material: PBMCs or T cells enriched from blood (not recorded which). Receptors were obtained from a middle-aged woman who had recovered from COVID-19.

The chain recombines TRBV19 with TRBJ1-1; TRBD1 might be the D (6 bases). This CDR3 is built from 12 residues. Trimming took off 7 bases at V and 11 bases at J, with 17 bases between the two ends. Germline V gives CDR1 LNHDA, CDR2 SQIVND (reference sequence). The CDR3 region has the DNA TGTGCCAGTACCCCGGACAGCCCCGGGGCTTTCTTT. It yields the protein CASTPDSPGAFF.

This CDR3 reads CSASNLNEQYF. CDR3 sequence (DNA): TGCAGTGCTAGTAATCTTAACGAGCAGTACTTC. This chain connects TRBV20-1 to TRBJ2-7, with D uncertain. The CDR3 is made up of 11 amino acids. CDR1 is DFQATT, CDR2 SNEGSKA, per germline (reference sequence). Trimming shortened V by 3 bases and J by 5 bases, and 8 bases separated the two germline ends.

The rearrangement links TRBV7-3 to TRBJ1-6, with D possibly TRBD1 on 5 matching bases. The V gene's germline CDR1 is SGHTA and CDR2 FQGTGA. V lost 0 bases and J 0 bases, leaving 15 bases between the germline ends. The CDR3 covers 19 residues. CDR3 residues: CASSLTSVTALSYNSPLHF. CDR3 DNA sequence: TGTGCCAGCAGCTTAACCTCCGTGACAGCGCTCTCCTATAATTCACCCCTCCACTTT.

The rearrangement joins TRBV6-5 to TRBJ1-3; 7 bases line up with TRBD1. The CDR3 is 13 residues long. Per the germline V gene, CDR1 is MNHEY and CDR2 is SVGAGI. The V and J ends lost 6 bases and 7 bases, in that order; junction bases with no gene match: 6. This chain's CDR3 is CASRPTGLNTIYF. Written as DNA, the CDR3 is TGTGCCAGCAGGCCGACAGGGTTGAACACCATATATTTT.

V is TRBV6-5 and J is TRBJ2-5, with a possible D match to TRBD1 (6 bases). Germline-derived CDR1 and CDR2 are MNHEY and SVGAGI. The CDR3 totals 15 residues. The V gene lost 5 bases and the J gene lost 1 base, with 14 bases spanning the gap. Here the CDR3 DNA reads TGTGCCAGCAGTACCCGACAGGAGCCCCAAGAGACCCAGTACTTC. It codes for CASSTRQEPQETQYF.

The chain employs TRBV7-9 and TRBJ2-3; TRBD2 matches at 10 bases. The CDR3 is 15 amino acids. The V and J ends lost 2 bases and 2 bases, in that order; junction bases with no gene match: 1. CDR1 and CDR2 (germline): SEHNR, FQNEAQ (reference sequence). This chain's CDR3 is CASSLTSGNTDTQYF. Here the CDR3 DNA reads TGTGCCAGCAGCTTAACTAGCGGGAACACAGATACGCAGTATTTT.